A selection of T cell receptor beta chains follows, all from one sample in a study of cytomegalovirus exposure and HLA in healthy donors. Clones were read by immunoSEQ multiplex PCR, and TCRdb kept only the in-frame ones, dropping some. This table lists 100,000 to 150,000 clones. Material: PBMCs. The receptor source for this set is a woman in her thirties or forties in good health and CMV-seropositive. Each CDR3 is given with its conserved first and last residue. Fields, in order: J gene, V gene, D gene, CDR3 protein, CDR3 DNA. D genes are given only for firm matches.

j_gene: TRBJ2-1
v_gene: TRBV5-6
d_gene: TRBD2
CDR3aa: CASSPDPSGRLVEQFF
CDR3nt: TGTGCCAGCAGTCCCGACCCTAGCGGGAGGTTAGTTGAGCAGTTCTTC

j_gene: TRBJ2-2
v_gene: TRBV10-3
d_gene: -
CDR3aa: CAISESRDTGELFF
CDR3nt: TGTGCCATCAGTGAGTCCCGGGACACCGGGGAGCTGTTTTTT

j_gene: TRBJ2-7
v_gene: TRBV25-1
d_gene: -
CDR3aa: CASRGNSYEQYF
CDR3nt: TGTGCCAGCAGGGGCAACTCCTACGAGCAGTACTTC

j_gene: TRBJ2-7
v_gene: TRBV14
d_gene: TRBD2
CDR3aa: CASSQAVFQRGSYEQYF
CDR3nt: TGTGCCAGCAGCCAAGCGGTGTTCCAGCGGGGCTCCTACGAGCAGTACTTC

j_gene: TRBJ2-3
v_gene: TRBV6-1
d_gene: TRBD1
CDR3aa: CASSVLRQGTDTQYF
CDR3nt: TGTGCCAGCAGTGTTTTGAGACAGGGGACAGATACGCAGTATTTT

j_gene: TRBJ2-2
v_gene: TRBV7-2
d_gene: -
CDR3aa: CASSSTGNTGELFF
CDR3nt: TGTGCCAGCAGCTCGACAGGGAACACCGGGGAGCTGTTTTTT

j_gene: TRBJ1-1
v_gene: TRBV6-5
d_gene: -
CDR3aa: CASRHQGYTEAFF
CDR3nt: TGTGCCAGCAGACACCAGGGTTATACTGAAGCTTTCTTT

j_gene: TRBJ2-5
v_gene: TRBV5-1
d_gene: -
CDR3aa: CASRDIGRGQETQYF
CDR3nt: TGCGCCAGCAGGGATATAGGAAGGGGCCAAGAGACCCAGTACTTC

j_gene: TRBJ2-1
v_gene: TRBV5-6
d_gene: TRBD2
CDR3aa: CASSFHPGGRSLNEQFF
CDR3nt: TGTGCCAGCAGCTTCCACCCCGGCGGGAGGTCCTTGAATGAGCAGTTCTTC

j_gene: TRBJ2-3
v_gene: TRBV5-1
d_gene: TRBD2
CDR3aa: CASSWWTERDDANTQYF
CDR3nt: TGCGCCAGCAGCTGGTGGACGGAGCGGGACGACGCAAATACGCAGTATTTT

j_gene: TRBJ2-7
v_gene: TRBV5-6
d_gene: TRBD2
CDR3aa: CASSFSGRAEQYF
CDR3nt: TGTGCCAGCAGTTTTAGCGGGAGGGCCGAGCAGTACTTC

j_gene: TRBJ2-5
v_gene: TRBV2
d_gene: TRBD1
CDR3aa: CASSWDRSSETQYF
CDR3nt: TGTGCCAGCAGTTGGGACAGGTCCTCGGAGACCCAGTACTTC

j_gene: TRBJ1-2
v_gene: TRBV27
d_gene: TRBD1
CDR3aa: CASSWGQGVNYGYTF
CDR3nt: TGTGCCAGCAGTTGGGGACAGGGGGTTAACTATGGCTACACCTTC

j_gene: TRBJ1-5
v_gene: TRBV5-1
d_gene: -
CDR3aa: CASRTGGDDPQHF
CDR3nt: TGCGCCAGCAGAACTGGGGGGGACGACCCCCAGCATTTT

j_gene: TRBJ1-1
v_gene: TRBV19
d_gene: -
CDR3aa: CASSNTLNTEAFF
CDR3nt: TGTGCCAGTAGTAACACACTGAACACTGAAGCTTTCTTT

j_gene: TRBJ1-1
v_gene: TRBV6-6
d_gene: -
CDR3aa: CASSYEGTEAFF
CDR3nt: TGTGCCAGCAGTTACGAGGGAACCGAAGCTTTCTTT

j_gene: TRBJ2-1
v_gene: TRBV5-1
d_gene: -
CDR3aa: CASSLGAGSYNEQFF
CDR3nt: TGCGCCAGCAGCTTGGGGGCGGGGTCCTACAATGAGCAGTTCTTC

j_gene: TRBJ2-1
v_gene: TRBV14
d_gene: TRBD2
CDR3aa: CASSLGLANEQFF
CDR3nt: TGTGCCAGCAGCTTAGGACTAGCCAATGAGCAGTTCTTC

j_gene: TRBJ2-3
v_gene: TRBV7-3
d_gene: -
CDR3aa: CASSLNSDSLIGDTQYF
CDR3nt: TGTGCCAGCAGCTTAAATTCGGACAGTCTCATCGGAGATACGCAGTATTTT

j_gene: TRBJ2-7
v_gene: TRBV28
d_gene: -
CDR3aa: CASRSSPDEQYF
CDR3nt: TGTGCCAGCAGATCTAGTCCCGACGAGCAGTACTTC

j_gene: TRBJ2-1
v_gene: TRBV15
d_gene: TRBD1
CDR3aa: CATSRTGAEQFF
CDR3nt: TGTGCCACCAGCAGGACAGGGGCTGAGCAGTTCTTC

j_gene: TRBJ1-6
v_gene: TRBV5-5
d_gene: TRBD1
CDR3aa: CASSPYETGRYNSPLHF
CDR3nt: TGTGCCAGCAGCCCGTACGAGACAGGGAGATATAATTCACCCCTCCACTTT

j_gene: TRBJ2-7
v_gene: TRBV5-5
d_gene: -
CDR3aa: CASSLQVYYEQYF
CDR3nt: TGTGCCAGCAGCTTGCAGGTCTACTACGAGCAGTACTTC

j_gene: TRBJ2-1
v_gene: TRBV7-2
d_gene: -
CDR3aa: CASSRGRGYNEQFF
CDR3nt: TGTGCCAGCAGCCGGGGGCGGGGGTACAATGAGCAGTTCTTC

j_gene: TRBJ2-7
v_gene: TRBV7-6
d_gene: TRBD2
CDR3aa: CASSLGPSGGSYEQYF
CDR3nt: TGTGCCAGCAGCTTGGGGCCTAGCGGAGGATCCTACGAGCAGTACTTC

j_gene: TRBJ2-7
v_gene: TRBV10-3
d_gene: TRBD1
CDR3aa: CAIGQGPYEQYF
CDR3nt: TGTGCCATAGGACAGGGCCCCTACGAGCAGTACTTC

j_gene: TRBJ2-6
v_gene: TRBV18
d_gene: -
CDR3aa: CASSPIAGLGANVLTF
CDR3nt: TGTGCCAGCTCACCAATAGCAGGGTTAGGGGCCAACGTCCTGACTTTC

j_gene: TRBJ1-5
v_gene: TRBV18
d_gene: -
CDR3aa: CASSPVQGNSQPQHF
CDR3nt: TGTGCCAGCTCACCAGTTCAGGGAAACAGTCAGCCCCAGCATTTT

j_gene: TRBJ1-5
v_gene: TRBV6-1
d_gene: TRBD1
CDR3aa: CASSEHGTGINQPQHF
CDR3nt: TGTGCCAGCAGTGAACACGGGACAGGGATCAATCAGCCCCAGCATTTT